The present T cell receptor beta chain was sequenced within a study of vaccination effects on CD4 cells after COVID-19. Subsequent to 10 days of culture, CD4+ T cells were isolated. Worth noting for this clone: The antigen is unknown.

Per germline, CDR1 LGHNT and CDR2 FRNRAP. The CDR3 length is 13 residues. Deletions cut 2 bases from V and 1 base from J, with 5 bases between. The data were produced by immunoSEQ multiplex PCR, yet TCRdb's version contains in-frame clones alone and is incomplete. The sample yields under 40,000 clones, 82% seen once. This TCR derives from a human donor who received a COVID-19 vaccine. Sequenced material: CD4+ T cells from PBMCs cultured without peptide, taken before COVID-19 vaccination. The chain joins TRBV12-5 to TRBJ1-1, with D perhaps matching TRBD1 (5 bases). The CDR3 nucleotides read TGTGCTAGTGGTTTGAGGGGGAACACTGAAGCTTTCTTT. Translation gives CASGLRGNTEAFF.